The rows below give T cell receptor beta chains drawn from one sample of a study of graft-versus-host responses after intestinal transplantation. Here immunoSEQ multiplex PCR was the method, and the copy in TCRdb shows in-frame clones only, minus some. In the table there are 75,000 to 100,000 clones, about 82% of which are singletons. The sample here was PBMCs, taken 255 days after intestinal transplant. The receptors here all came from a human patient who received an intestinal transplant, so some T cells may come from the graft donor. Both conserved end residues are part of each CDR3. Fields, in order: J gene, clone size, V gene, D gene, CDR3 DNA, CDR3 protein. The D gene is left open where the match is weak. The size entry is marked missing in some rows and otherwise reads once, few, many or a size class.

j_call: TRBJ1-1; clone_size: once; v_call: TRBV27; d_call: TRBD1; cdr3_nt: TGTGCCACCAGACAGGGCGTGACTGAAGCTTTCTTT; cdr3_aa: CATRQGVTEAFF
j_call: TRBJ1-1; clone_size: -; v_call: TRBV9; d_call: TRBD1; cdr3_nt: TGTGCCAGCAGCTTACAGGGGTTACAGAACACTGAAGCTTTCTTT; cdr3_aa: CASSLQGLQNTEAFF
j_call: TRBJ2-1; clone_size: -; v_call: TRBV7-3; d_call: TRBD1; cdr3_nt: TGTGCCAGCAGCTTATATTGGGACAGGGAGTTTAATGAGCAGTTCTTC; cdr3_aa: CASSLYWDREFNEQFF
j_call: TRBJ1-2; clone_size: few; v_call: TRBV14; d_call: TRBD1; cdr3_nt: TGTGCCAGCAGCTTTAATACTCCAGGGGGCGATGGCTACACCTTC; cdr3_aa: CASSFNTPGGDGYTF
j_call: TRBJ1-4; clone_size: few; v_call: TRBV5-1; d_call: TRBD1; cdr3_nt: TGCGCCAGCGGGACAGGGATGGCAACTAATGAAAAACTGTTTTTT; cdr3_aa: CASGTGMATNEKLFF
j_call: TRBJ2-5; clone_size: -; v_call: TRBV28; d_call: -; cdr3_nt: TGTGCCAGCAGTTGGGGCCGGGACGGCCAAGAGACCCAGTACTTC; cdr3_aa: CASSWGRDGQETQYF
j_call: TRBJ1-2; clone_size: -; v_call: TRBV29-1; d_call: TRBD1; cdr3_nt: TGCAGCGTTGGGACAGGGGTAATCGGCTACACCTTC; cdr3_aa: CSVGTGVIGYTF
j_call: TRBJ2-1; clone_size: -; v_call: TRBV6-6; d_call: -; cdr3_nt: TGTGCCAGCAGTTTGTGGAGCGGAAATGAGCAGTTCTTC; cdr3_aa: CASSLWSGNEQFF
j_call: TRBJ2-1; clone_size: -; v_call: TRBV19; d_call: TRBD2; cdr3_nt: TGTGCCAGTAGTCTCAGCGGGAGGGCCAATGAGCAGTTCTTC; cdr3_aa: CASSLSGRANEQFF
j_call: TRBJ2-1; clone_size: -; v_call: TRBV7-6; d_call: TRBD1; cdr3_nt: TGTGCCAGCAGCCGCGGACAGGGGGACTACAATGAGCAGTTCTTC; cdr3_aa: CASSRGQGDYNEQFF
j_call: TRBJ1-6; clone_size: -; v_call: TRBV7-6; d_call: -; cdr3_nt: TGTGCCAGCAGCTTTGGGACCACGGATTCACCCCTCCACTTT; cdr3_aa: CASSFGTTDSPLHF
j_call: TRBJ2-7; clone_size: -; v_call: TRBV5-6; d_call: -; cdr3_nt: TGTGCCAGCAGCTTATTCTACGAGCAGTACTTC; cdr3_aa: CASSLFYEQYF